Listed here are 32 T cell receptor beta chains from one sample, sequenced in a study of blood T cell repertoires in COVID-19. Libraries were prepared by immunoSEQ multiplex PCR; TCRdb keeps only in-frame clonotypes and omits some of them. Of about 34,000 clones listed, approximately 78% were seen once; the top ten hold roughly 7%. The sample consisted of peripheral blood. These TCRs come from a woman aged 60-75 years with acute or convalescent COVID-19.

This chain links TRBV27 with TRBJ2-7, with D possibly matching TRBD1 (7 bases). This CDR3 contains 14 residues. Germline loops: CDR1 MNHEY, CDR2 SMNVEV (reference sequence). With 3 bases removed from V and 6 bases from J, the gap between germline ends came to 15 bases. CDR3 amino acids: CASSFGDRDSEQYF. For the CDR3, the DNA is TGTGCCAGCAGTTTCGGAGACAGGGACTCCGAGCAGTACTTC.

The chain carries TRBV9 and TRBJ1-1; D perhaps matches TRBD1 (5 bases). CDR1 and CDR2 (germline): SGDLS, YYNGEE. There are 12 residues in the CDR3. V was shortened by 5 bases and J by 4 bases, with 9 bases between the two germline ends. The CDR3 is CASRQVGTEAFF. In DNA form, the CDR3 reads TGTGCCAGCAGACAGGTGGGCACTGAAGCTTTCTTT.

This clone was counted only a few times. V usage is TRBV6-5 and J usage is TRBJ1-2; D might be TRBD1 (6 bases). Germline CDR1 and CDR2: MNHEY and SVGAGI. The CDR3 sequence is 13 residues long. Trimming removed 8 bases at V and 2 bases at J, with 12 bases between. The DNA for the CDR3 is TGTGCCAGCCTCTGGGGGCTCAACTATGGCTACACCTTC. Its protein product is CASLWGLNYGYTF.

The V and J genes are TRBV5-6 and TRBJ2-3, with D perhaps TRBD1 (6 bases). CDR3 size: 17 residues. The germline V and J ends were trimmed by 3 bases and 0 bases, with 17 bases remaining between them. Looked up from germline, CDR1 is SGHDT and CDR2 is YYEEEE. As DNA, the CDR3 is TGTGCCAGCAGCTCTAATACAGGGCTCTCTAGCACAGATACGCAGTATTTT. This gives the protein CASSSNTGLSSTDTQYF. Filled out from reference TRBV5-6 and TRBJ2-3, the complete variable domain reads DAGVTQSPTHLIKTRGQQVTLRCSPKSGHDTVSWYQQALGQGPQFIFQYYEEEERQRGNFPDRFSGHQFPNYSSELNVNALLLGDSALYLCASSSNTGLSSTDTQYFGPGTRLTVL.

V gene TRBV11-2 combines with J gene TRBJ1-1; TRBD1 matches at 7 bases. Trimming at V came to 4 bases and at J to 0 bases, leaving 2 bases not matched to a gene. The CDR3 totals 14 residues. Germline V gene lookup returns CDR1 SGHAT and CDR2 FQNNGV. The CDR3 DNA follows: TGTGCCAGCAGCTCCGGACAGGTGAACACTGAAGCTTTCTTT. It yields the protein CASSSGQVNTEAFF.

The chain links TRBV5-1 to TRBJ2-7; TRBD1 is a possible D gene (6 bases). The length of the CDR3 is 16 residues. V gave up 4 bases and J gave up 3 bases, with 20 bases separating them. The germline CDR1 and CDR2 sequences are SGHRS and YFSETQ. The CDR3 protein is CASSLGSGHHGYEQYF. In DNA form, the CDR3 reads TGCGCCAGCAGCCTGGGTTCGGGACACCATGGCTACGAGCAGTACTTC.

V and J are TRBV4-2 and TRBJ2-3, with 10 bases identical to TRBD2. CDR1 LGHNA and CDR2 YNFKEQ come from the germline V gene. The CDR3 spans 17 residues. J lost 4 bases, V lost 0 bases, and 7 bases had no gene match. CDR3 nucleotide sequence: TGTGCCAGCAGCCAAGACGATTCTAGCGGGGGAGCAGATACGCAGTATTTT. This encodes CASSQDDSSGGADTQYF.

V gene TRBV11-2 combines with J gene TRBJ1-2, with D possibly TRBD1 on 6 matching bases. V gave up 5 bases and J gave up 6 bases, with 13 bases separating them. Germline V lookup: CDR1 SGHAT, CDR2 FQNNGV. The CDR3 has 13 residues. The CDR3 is CASSIQGANGYTF. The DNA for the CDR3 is TGTGCCAGCAGCATACAGGGAGCCAATGGCTACACCTTC.

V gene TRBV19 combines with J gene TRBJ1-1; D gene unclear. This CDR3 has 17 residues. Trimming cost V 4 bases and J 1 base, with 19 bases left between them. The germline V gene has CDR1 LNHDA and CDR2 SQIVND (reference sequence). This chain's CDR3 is CASSTPVSLSGNTEAFF. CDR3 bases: TGTGCCAGTAGTACCCCCGTTTCGCTAAGCGGGAACACTGAAGCTTTCTTT.

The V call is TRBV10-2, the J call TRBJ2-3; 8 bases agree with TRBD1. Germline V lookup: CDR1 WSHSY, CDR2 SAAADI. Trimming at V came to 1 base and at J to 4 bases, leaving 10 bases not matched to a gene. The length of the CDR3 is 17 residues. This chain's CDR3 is CASSEFRTGHRPDTQYF. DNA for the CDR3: TGCGCCAGCAGTGAGTTCCGGACAGGGCATCGCCCAGATACGCAGTATTTT.

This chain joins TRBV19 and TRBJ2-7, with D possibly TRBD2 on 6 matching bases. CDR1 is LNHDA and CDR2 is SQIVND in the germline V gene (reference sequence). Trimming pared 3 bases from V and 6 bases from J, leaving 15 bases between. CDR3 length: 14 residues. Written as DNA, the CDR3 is TGTGCCAGTAGTATGACCAGATGGGGAGGCGAGCAGTACTTC. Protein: CASSMTRWGGEQYF.

CDR3 coding DNA: TGTGCCAGCAGCTTACTGGGCACAAGGGGTGTGGATGAGCAGTTCTTC. Amino acid sequence: CASSLLGTRGVDEQFF. The chain links TRBV11-2 to TRBJ2-1; tentatively, D is TRBD1 (5 bases). CDR1 and CDR2 (germline): SGHAT, FQNNGV. Deletions cut 2 bases from V and 8 bases from J, with 19 bases between. The CDR3 runs 16 residues.

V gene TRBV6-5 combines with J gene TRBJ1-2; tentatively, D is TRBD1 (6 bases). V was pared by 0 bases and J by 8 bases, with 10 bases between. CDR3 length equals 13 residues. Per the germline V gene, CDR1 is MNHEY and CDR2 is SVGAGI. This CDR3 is CASSYSSGDGYTF. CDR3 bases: TGTGCCAGCAGTTACTCGTCAGGGGACGGCTACACCTTC.

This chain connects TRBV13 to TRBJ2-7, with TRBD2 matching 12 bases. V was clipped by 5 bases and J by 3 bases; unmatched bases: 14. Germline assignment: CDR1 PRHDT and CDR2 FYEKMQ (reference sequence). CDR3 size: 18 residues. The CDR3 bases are TGTGCCAGCAGCCCCCGGACTAGCGGGATGGGGCTGGACTACGAGCAGTACTTC. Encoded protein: CASSPRTSGMGLDYEQYF.

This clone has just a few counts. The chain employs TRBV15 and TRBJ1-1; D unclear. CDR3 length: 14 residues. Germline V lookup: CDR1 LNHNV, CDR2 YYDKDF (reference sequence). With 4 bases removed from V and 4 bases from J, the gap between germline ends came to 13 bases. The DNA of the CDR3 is TGTGCCACCAGCAAGTGGGGTGAGGGCACTGAAGCTTTCTTT. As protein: CATSKWGEGTEAFF.

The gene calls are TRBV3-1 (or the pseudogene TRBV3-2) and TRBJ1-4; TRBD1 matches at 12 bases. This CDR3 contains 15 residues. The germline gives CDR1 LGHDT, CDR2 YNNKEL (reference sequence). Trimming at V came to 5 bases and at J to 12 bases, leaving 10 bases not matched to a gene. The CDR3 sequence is CASSASGTGGAELFF. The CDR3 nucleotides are TGTGCCAGCAGCGCTAGTGGGACAGGGGGCGCCGAACTGTTTTTT.

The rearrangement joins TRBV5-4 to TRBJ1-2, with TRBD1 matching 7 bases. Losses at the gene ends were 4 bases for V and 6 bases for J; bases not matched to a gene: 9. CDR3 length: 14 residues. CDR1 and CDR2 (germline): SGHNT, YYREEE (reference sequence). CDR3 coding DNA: TGTGCCAGCAGCATTATGGACAGGCTCAATGGCTACACCTTC. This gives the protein CASSIMDRLNGYTF. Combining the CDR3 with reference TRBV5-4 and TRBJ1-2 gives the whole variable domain ETGVTQSPTHLIKTRGQQVTLRCSSQSGHNTVSWYQQALGQGPQFIFQYYREEENGRGNFPPRFSGLQFPNYSSELNVNALELDDSALYLCASSIMDRLNGYTFGSGTRLTVV.

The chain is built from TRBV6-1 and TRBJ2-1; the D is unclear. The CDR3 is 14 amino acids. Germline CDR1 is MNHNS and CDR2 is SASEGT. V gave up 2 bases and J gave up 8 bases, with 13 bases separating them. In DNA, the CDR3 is TGTGCCAGCAGTGAATTCTCGGCAGGCTATGAGCAGTTCTTC. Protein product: CASSEFSAGYEQFF.

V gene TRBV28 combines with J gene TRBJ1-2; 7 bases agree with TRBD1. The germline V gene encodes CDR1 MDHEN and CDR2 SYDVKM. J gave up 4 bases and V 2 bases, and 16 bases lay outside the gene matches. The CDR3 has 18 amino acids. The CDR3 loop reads CASSLTPSTGAIGYGYTF. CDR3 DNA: TGTGCCAGCAGTTTAACTCCTTCTACAGGGGCGATAGGCTATGGCTACACCTTC.

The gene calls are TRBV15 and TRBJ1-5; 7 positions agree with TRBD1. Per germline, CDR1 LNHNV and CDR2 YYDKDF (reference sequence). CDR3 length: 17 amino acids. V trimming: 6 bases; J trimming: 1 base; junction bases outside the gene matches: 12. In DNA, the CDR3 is TGTGCCACCAGAACAGACAGGGAAGGCGGAAGCAATCAGCCCCAGCATTTT. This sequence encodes CATRTDREGGSNQPQHF.

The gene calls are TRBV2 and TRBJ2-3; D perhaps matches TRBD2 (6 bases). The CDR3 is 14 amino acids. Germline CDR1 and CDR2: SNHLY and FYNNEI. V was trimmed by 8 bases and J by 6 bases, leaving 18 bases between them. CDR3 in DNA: TGTGCCAGCTCGCGAGACCGCGGGGCGGATACGCAGTATTTT. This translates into CASSRDRGADTQYF.

The CDR3 bases are TGTGCCAGCTCACCACGGACAGGGGCGGACACCGGGGAGCTGTTTTTT. Amino acids: CASSPRTGADTGELFF. The chain combines TRBV18 with TRBJ2-2; 9 bases agree with TRBD1. The CDR3 loop spans 16 amino acids. Germline-derived CDR1 and CDR2 are KGHSH and LQKENI. V was pared by 1 base and J by 3 bases, with 3 bases of the junction left unmatched. The whole variable domain, remainder taken from reference TRBV18 and TRBJ2-2, is NAGVMQNPRHLVRRRGQEARLRCSPMKGHSHVYWYRQLPEEGLKFMVYLQKENIIDESGMPKERFSAEFPKEGPSILRIQQVVRGDSAAYFCASSPRTGADTGELFFGEGSRLTVL.

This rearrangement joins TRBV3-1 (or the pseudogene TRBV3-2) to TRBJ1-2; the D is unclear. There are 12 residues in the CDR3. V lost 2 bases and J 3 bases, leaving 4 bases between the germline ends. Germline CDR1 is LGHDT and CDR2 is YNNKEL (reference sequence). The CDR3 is CASSQLDYGYTF. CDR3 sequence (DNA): TGTGCCAGCAGCCAACTTGACTATGGCTACACCTTC.

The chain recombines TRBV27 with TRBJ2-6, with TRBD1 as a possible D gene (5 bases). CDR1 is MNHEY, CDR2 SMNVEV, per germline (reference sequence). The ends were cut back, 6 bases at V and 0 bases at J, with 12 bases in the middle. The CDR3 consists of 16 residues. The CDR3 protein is CASSSRASSGANVLTF. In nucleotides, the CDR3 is TGTGCCAGCAGCTCCAGGGCAAGCTCTGGGGCCAACGTCCTGACTTTC. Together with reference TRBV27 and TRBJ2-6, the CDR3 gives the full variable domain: EAQVTQNPRYLITVTGKKLTVTCSQNMNHEYMSWYRQDPGLGLRQIYYSMNVEVTDKGDVPEGYKVSRKEKRNFPLILESPSPNQTSLYFCASSSRASSGANVLTFGAGSRLTVL.

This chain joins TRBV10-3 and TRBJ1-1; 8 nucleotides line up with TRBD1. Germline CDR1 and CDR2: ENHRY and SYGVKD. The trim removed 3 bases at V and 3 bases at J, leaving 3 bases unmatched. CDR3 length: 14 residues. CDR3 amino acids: CAISDRGLDTEAFF. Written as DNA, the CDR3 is TGTGCCATCAGTGACAGGGGGCTCGACACTGAAGCTTTCTTT.

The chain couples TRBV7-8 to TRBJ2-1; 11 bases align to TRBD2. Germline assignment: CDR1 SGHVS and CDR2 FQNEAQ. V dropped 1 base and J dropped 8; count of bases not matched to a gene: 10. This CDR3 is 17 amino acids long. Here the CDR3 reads CASSLVYTSGGFHEQFF. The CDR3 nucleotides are TGTGCCAGCAGCTTAGTTTATACTAGCGGGGGCTTCCATGAGCAGTTCTTC.

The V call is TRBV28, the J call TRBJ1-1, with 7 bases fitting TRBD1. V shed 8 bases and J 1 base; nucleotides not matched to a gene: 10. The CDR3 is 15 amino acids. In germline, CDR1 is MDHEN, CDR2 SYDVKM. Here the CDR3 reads CASPPPGGRNTEAFF. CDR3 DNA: TGTGCCAGCCCCCCCCCAGGGGGGAGGAACACTGAAGCTTTCTTT.

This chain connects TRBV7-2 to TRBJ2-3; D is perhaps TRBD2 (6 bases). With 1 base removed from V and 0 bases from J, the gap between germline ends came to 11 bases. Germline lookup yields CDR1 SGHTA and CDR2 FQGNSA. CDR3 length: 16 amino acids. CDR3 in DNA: TGTGCCAGCAGCTTAGATCTGGGGACTAGCACAGATACGCAGTATTTT. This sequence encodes CASSLDLGTSTDTQYF.

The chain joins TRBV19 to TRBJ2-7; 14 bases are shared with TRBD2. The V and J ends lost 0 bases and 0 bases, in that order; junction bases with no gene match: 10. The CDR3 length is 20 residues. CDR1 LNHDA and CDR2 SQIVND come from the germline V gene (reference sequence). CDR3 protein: CASSIDGLAGGPLPSYEQYF. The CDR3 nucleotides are TGTGCCAGTAGTATAGACGGACTAGCGGGGGGCCCTTTACCCTCCTACGAGCAGTACTTC.

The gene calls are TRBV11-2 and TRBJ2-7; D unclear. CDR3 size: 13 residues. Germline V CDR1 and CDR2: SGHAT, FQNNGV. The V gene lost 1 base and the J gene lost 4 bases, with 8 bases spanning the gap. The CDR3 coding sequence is TGTGCCAGCAGCTTAGGAGCCTTATACGAGCAGTACTTC. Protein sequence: CASSLGALYEQYF.

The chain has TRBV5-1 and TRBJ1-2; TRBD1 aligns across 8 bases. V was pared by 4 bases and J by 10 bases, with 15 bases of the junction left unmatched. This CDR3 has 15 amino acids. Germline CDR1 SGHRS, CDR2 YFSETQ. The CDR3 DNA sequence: TGCGCCAGCAGCCCCCAAAACGACAGGGGAGGTGACTACACCTTC. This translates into CASSPQNDRGGDYTF.

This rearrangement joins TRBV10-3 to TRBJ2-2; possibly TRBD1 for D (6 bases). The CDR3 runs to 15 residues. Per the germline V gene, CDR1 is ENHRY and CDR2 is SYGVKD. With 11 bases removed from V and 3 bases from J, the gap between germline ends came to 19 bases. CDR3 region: CAVQGTEGDTGELFF. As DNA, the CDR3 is TGTGCCGTACAGGGTACGGAAGGGGACACCGGGGAGCTGTTTTTT.